Below, 30 T cell receptor beta chains from the same sample are listed, as sequenced in a study of blood T cell repertoires in COVID-19. Assay used: immunoSEQ multiplex PCR; TCRdb lists only in-frame clones, some missing. The sample lists around 300,000 clones, 86% occurring once. The specimen was peripheral blood. The receptors stem from a woman in her thirties with active or convalescent COVID-19.

The chain employs TRBV5-1 and TRBJ1-1; the D gene is possibly TRBD1 (6 bases). The CDR3 is 15 residues long. V dropped 4 bases and J dropped 2 bases, with 15 bases sitting between them. CDR1 and CDR2 from the germline V gene are SGHRS and YFSETQ. The CDR3 region is CASSTARTANTEAFF. The CDR3 nucleotides read TGCGCCAGCAGCACCGCCAGGACAGCCAACACTGAAGCTTTCTTT.

The chain is built from TRBV30 and TRBJ2-7; 8 bases agree with TRBD1. The germline V gene has CDR1 GTSNPN and CDR2 SVGIG (reference sequence). Trimming removed 0 bases from V and 9 bases from J; junction bases left unmatched: 7. The length of the CDR3 is 13 residues. For the CDR3, the DNA is TGTGCCTGGAGTGTACCAGGGGGCTCAGGGCAGTACTTC. Translated: CAWSVPGGSGQYF.

The rearrangement uses TRBV4-1 and TRBJ2-3; 11 positions agree with TRBD2. Germline CDR1 is MGHRA and CDR2 is YSYEKL. The CDR3 spans 17 residues. J lost 3 bases, V lost 0 bases, and 5 bases had no gene match. This chain's CDR3 is CASSQDGPSGGTDTQYF. CDR3 sequence (DNA): TGCGCCAGCAGCCAAGATGGGCCTAGCGGGGGGACAGATACGCAGTATTTT.

The chain links TRBV9 to TRBJ2-7, with TRBD1 matching 8 bases. The CDR3 has 14 amino acids. V lost 4 bases, J lost 0 bases, and 3 bases stayed unmatched. Looked up from germline, CDR1 is SGDLS and CDR2 is YYNGEE. The CDR3 region is CASSSGQVSYEQYF. The CDR3 nucleotides are TGTGCCAGCAGCTCGGGACAGGTCTCCTACGAGCAGTACTTC.

This rearrangement joins TRBV5-1 to TRBJ1-5; a possible D gene is TRBD1 (5 bases). Looked up from germline, CDR1 is SGHRS and CDR2 is YFSETQ. Trimming removed 2 bases at V and 5 bases at J, with 14 bases between. The CDR3 runs 15 residues. The CDR3 DNA is TGCGCCAGCAGCTTAGGTGGGGGGGAGTATCAGCCCCAGCATTTT. Translating it yields CASSLGGGEYQPQHF.

This chain connects TRBV5-4 to TRBJ2-5, with D perhaps matching TRBD1 (5 bases). CDR1 SGHNT and CDR2 YYREEE come from the germline V gene (reference sequence). The CDR3 length is 13 residues. Trimming took off 1 base at V and 5 bases at J, with 9 bases between the two ends. CDR3 sequence: CASSLRGSETQYF. The CDR3 nucleotides read TGTGCCAGCAGCTTGAGGGGAAGCGAGACCCAGTACTTC.

J is TRBJ2-3 and V is TRBV28; weak D call: TRBD1 (6 bases). This CDR3 has 16 residues. Germline CDR1 is MDHEN and CDR2 is SYDVKM. V was cut by 5 bases and J by 4 bases, with 19 bases left in between. CDR3 region: CASSPLLGALPDTQYF. In nucleotides, the CDR3 is TGTGCCAGCAGTCCCCTTTTGGGGGCCCTCCCAGATACGCAGTATTTT.

The gene calls are TRBV28 and TRBJ1-5; 9 nucleotides align to TRBD1. After removal of 2 bases from V and 5 bases from J, the junction contained 4 bases not matched to a gene. In germline, CDR1 is MDHEN, CDR2 SYDVKM. The CDR3 loop spans 15 amino acids. This CDR3 reads CASSLRTGVYQPQHF. As DNA, the CDR3 is TGTGCCAGCAGTTTACGGACAGGGGTGTATCAGCCCCAGCATTTT.

The V call is TRBV28, the J call TRBJ1-6; tentatively, D is TRBD1 (6 bases). CDR3 length equals 13 residues. V was pared by 6 bases and J by 7 bases, with 10 bases between. CDR1 and CDR2 (germline): MDHEN, SYDVKM. Written as DNA, the CDR3 is TGTGCCAGCAGGCACAGGGTAAATTCACCCCTCCACTTT. Translating gives CASRHRVNSPLHF.

V usage is TRBV24-1 and J usage is TRBJ2-1; 9 nucleotides line up with TRBD2. This CDR3 region has 17 residues. The germline V gene encodes CDR1 KGHDR and CDR2 SFDVKD. V lost 5 bases to trimming and J lost 4 bases; unmatched junction nucleotides: 11. In nucleotides, the CDR3 is TGTGCCACCAGTGCGGTTGGCGGGGGGGCTCGGTACAATGAGCAGTTCTTC. As protein: CATSAVGGGARYNEQFF.

This chain connects TRBV9 to TRBJ2-7; 7 positions agree with TRBD2. Germline values: CDR1 SGDLS, CDR2 YYNGEE. V shed 2 bases, J shed 8 bases, and the junction held 10 bases outside the gene matches. The CDR3 runs to 14 residues. Here the CDR3 DNA reads TGTGCCAGCAGCGTTGAAGGGACGGGGGGACAGCAGTACTTC. Translated, it gives CASSVEGTGGQQYF.

V and J are TRBV10-3 and TRBJ2-3; 9 positions agree with TRBD1. Germline V gene sequence: CDR1 ENHRY, CDR2 SYGVKD. V was clipped by 1 base and J by 4 bases; unmatched bases: 6. The CDR3 extends over 16 amino acids. The CDR3 DNA reads TGTGCCATCAGTGAGTACAAAGACAGGGGGTCAGATACGCAGTATTTT. Translation: CAISEYKDRGSDTQYF.

V gene TRBV28 combines with J gene TRBJ1-6, with no clear D. CDR1 is MDHEN and CDR2 is SYDVKM in the germline V gene. The CDR3 is 19 residues long. Trimming left V 2 bases short and J 0 bases short, with 17 bases between. The CDR3 DNA reads TGTGCCAGCAGTTTACTCTCACTACGCCTGAGCTCCTATAATTCACCCCTCCACTTT. It codes for CASSLLSLRLSSYNSPLHF.

V is TRBV24-1 and J is TRBJ2-2; the match to TRBD1 covers 7 bases. CDR1 and CDR2 (germline): KGHDR, SFDVKD. CDR3 length equals 15 residues. Trimming at V came to 1 base and at J to 6 bases, leaving 4 bases not matched to a gene. The CDR3 nucleotides are TGTGCCACCAGTGATTTTTGGCAGGGGGCCGGGGAGCTGTTTTTT. It encodes CATSDFWQGAGELFF.

The chain links TRBV28 to TRBJ2-2; tentative D call: TRBD2 (5 bases). V was clipped by 10 bases and J by 1 base, with 10 bases between them. Germline V gene sequence: CDR1 MDHEN, CDR2 SYDVKM. This CDR3 spans 13 amino acids. In DNA, the CDR3 is TGTGCCACCTGGACTTTGAACACCGGGGAGCTGTTTTTT. As protein: CATWTLNTGELFF. Full variable domain (remainder filled in from reference TRBV28 and TRBJ2-2): DVKVTQSSRYLVKRTGEKVFLECVQDMDHENMFWYRQDPGLGLRLIYFSYDVKMKEKGDIPEGYSVSREKKERFSLILESASTNQTSMYLCATWTLNTGELFFGEGSRLTVL.

The chain is built from TRBV27 and TRBJ1-2; 10 positions agree with TRBD1. The CDR3 runs to 13 residues. The ends lost 9 bases at V and 5 bases at J; junction bases unmatched: 6. In germline, CDR1 is MNHEY, CDR2 SMNVEV (reference sequence). The CDR3 DNA is TGTGCCAGTTCCGAGGGACAGGGGTATGGCTACACCTTC. Its translation is CASSEGQGYGYTF.

The rearrangement joins TRBV19 to TRBJ2-3; D might be TRBD2 (5 bases). The CDR3 loop spans 12 amino acids. The germline V gene has CDR1 LNHDA and CDR2 SQIVND (reference sequence). V shed 10 bases and J shed 5 bases, with 13 bases lying between them. The CDR3 region has the DNA TGTGCCACCAAGGTCGGGGTAGATACGCAGTATTTT. As protein: CATKVGVDTQYF.

The chain is built from TRBV9 and TRBJ1-1; tentatively, D is TRBD1 (6 bases). Per the germline V gene, CDR1 is SGDLS and CDR2 is YYNGEE. Trimming removed 3 bases at V and 0 bases at J, with 9 bases between. The CDR3 covers 14 residues. In nucleotides, the CDR3 is TGTGCCAGCAGCGCAGGGGCGTTGAACACTGAAGCTTTCTTT. It yields the protein CASSAGALNTEAFF.

The chain links TRBV7-2 to TRBJ2-1; 8 bases match TRBD2. The CDR3 is made up of 15 amino acids. CDR1 and CDR2 from the germline V gene are SGHTA and FQGNSA. Trimming cost V 4 bases and J 6 bases; bases outside gene matches: 8. The CDR3 loop reads CASSSGGAVINEQFF. In DNA form, the CDR3 reads TGTGCCAGCAGCTCCGGGGGGGCCGTCATCAATGAGCAGTTCTTC.

The chain recombines TRBV6-2 or TRBV6-3 with TRBJ2-1; 9 nucleotides align to TRBD1. The CDR3 contains 18 residues. The germline CDR1 and CDR2 sequences are MNHEY and SVGEGT. V lost 4 bases, J lost 4 bases, and 14 bases stayed unmatched. CDR3 DNA sequence: TGTGCCAGCAGTTGGCAGCCGGGACAGGGAGTGAAGTACAATGAGCAGTTCTTC. It specifies CASSWQPGQGVKYNEQFF.

The CDR3 DNA is TGTGCCAGCAGTGAAGCGCACAGGGACTATGGCTACACCTTC. This gives the protein CASSEAHRDYGYTF. This sequence joins TRBV6-1 and TRBJ1-2, with D perhaps matching TRBD1 (6 bases). Germline V gives CDR1 MNHNS, CDR2 SASEGT. V was shortened by 0 bases and J by 3 bases, with 8 bases between the two germline ends. This CDR3 spans 14 amino acids.

The CDR3 sequence: CASSIENSGGADTQYF. DNA for the CDR3: TGTGCCAGTAGTATAGAGAATAGCGGGGGAGCAGATACGCAGTATTTT. The chain employs TRBV19 and TRBJ2-3, with 9 bases fitting TRBD2. From germline, CDR1 is LNHDA and CDR2 SQIVND (reference sequence). J was trimmed by 4 bases and V by 0 bases; bases with no gene match: 5. This CDR3 spans 16 amino acids.

The chain carries TRBV18 and TRBJ1-4; a weak D match, TRBD1 (5 bases). CDR1 KGHSH and CDR2 LQKENI come from the germline V gene. The CDR3 is made up of 16 amino acids. V lost 4 bases and J lost 4, with 16 bases in between. The CDR3 is CASSRPAGLHNEKLFF. CDR3 DNA sequence: TGTGCCAGCTCACGCCCCGCAGGGCTCCATAATGAAAAACTGTTTTTT. The variable domain in full, with the rest retrieved from reference TRBV18 and TRBJ1-4, is NAGVMQNPRHLVRRRGQEARLRCSPMKGHSHVYWYRQLPEEGLKFMVYLQKENIIDESGMPKERFSAEFPKEGPSILRIQQVVRGDSAAYFCASSRPAGLHNEKLFFGSGTQLSVL.

This clone was counted between two and nine times. The chain links TRBV5-1 to TRBJ2-5; weak D call: TRBD2 (5 bases). The CDR3 has 15 amino acids. The germline CDR1 and CDR2 sequences are SGHRS and YFSETQ. V was pared by 1 base and J by 5 bases, with 15 bases between. This CDR3 is CASSLSSERGETQYF. The CDR3 nucleotides are TGCGCCAGCAGCTTGTCCTCGGAACGAGGGGAGACCCAGTACTTC.

The V and J genes are TRBV12-3 or TRBV12-4 and TRBJ1-2, with unresolved D. This CDR3 has 10 residues. The V end was cut by 7 bases, the J end by 7 bases, with 7 bases between. CDR3 in DNA: TGTGCCAGCATGGACTGTGGCTACACCTTC. It yields the protein CASMDCGYTF.

CDR3: CASSPRLAGATDTQYF. The CDR3 DNA reads TGTGCCAGCAGCCCAAGACTAGCGGGGGCCACAGATACGCAGTATTTT. The chain recombines TRBV13 with TRBJ2-3, with 12 bases lining up with TRBD2. This CDR3 spans 16 amino acids. Germline lookup yields CDR1 PRHDT and CDR2 FYEKMQ (reference sequence). V lost 5 bases to trimming and J lost 2 bases; unmatched junction nucleotides: 5.

V gene TRBV4-1 combines with J gene TRBJ1-2, with TRBD1 matching 9 bases. V lost 4 bases and J lost 8; bases outside the gene matches: 5. Per germline, CDR1 MGHRA and CDR2 YSYEKL. The CDR3 length is 13 residues. This CDR3 reads CASSPGTGLGYTF. The CDR3 nucleotides are TGCGCCAGCAGCCCCGGGACAGGGCTCGGCTACACCTTC.

This clone was found once. This CDR3 is also generated by other DNA sequences in the sample. The chain combines TRBV5-1 with TRBJ1-1; D gene unclear. V was cut by 1 base and J by 1 base, with 5 bases left in between. Germline CDR1 and CDR2: SGHRS and YFSETQ. The CDR3 is 13 amino acids. The CDR3, as DNA: TGCGCCAGCAGCTTGAATCGGAACACTGAAGCTTTCTTT. Its translation: CASSLNRNTEAFF.

The chain links TRBV24-1 to TRBJ1-5, with 12 bases fitting TRBD1. V gave up 4 bases and J gave up 3 bases; unmatched junction bases: 6. The V gene's germline CDR1 is KGHDR and CDR2 SFDVKD. The CDR3 sequence is 17 residues long. The CDR3 region has the DNA TGTGCCACCAGTGACTATGGGACAGGGGGCGACAATCAGCCCCAGCATTTT. Protein sequence: CATSDYGTGGDNQPQHF.

The rearrangement uses TRBV10-3 and TRBJ2-1; 7 bases agree with TRBD2. The CDR3 is 12 residues long. Germline V gene sequence: CDR1 ENHRY, CDR2 SYGVKD. Trimming took 2 bases from V and 9 from J; bases not matched to a gene: 1. In DNA, the CDR3 is TGTGCCATCAGTGAGGGGGAGGGTGAGCAGTTCTTC. Amino acid sequence: CAISEGEGEQFF.